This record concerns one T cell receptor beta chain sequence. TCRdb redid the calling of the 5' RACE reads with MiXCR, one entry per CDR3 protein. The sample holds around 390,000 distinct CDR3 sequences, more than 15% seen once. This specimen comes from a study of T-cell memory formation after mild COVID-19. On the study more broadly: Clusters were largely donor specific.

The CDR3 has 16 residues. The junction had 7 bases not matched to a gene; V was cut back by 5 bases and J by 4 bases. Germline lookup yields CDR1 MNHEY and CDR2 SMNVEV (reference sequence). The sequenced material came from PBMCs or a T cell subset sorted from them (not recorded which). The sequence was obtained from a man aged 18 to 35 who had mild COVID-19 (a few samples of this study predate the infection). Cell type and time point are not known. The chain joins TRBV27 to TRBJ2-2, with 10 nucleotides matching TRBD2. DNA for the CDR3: TGTGCCAGCAGTCCGACCACTAGCGGGGTCACCGGGGAGCTGTTTTTT. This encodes CASSPTTSGVTGELFF.